The clone carrying this T cell receptor beta chain occurred once. PCR primers comprised 60 Vbeta and 13 Jbeta primers. Method: immunoSEQ multiplex PCR; TCRdb's copy keeps in-frame clones and lacks some. The data contain under 150,000 clones, 75% to 80% of them singletons. This entry belongs to a study of cytomegalovirus exposure and HLA in healthy donors. The germline gives CDR1 MNHNS, CDR2 SASEGT. The germline V and J ends were trimmed by 7 bases and 12 bases, with 21 bases remaining between them. The CDR3 totals 14 residues. The chain recombines TRBV6-1 with TRBJ1-4; tentatively, D is TRBD1 (6 bases). The sequencing input was PBMCs. The source of this sequence is a woman between 35 and 50 years old in good health and CMV-seropositive. CDR3 coding DNA: TGTGCCAGCACCCCCGAGGGGGACCTTAAGGAACTGTTTTTT. This encodes CASTPEGDLKELFF.